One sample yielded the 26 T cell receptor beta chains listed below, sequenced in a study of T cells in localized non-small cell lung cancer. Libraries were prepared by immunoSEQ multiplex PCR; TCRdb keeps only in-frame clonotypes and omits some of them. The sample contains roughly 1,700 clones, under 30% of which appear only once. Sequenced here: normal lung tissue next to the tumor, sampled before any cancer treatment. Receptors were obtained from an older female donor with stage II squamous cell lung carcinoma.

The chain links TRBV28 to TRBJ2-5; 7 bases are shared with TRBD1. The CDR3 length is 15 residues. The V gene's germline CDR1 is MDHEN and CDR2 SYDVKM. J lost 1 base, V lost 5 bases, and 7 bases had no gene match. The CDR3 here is CASSPAGTAQETQYF. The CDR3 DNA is TGTGCCAGCAGTCCCGCCGGGACAGCCCAAGAGACCCAGTACTTC.

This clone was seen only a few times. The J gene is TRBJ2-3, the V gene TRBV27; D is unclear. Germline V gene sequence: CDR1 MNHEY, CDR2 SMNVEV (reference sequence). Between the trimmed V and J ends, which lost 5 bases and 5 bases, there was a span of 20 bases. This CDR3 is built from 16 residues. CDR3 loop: CASSRKKNLIGDTQYF. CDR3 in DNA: TGTGCCAGCAGTCGTAAAAAAAATTTAATCGGAGATACGCAGTATTTT.

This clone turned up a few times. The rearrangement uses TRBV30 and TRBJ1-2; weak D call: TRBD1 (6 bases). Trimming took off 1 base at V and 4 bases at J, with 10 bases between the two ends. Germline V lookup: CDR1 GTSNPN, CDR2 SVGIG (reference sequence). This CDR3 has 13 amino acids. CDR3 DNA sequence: TGTGCCTGGAGTGAAAGGGGGGCCTATGGCTACACCTTC. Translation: CAWSERGAYGYTF.

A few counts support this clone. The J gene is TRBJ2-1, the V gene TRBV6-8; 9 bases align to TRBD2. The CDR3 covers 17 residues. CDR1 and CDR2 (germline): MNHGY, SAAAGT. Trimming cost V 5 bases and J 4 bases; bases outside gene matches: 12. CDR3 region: CASSPRGSGRGYNEQFF. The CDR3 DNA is TGTGCCAGCAGTCCCCGGGGTAGCGGGAGAGGTTACAATGAGCAGTTCTTC.

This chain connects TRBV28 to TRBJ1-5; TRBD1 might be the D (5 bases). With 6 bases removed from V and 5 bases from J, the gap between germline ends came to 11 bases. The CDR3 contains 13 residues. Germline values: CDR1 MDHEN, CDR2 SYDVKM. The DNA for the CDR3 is TGTGCCAGCAGCTCGACAGAGGATCAGCCCCAGCATTTT. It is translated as CASSSTEDQPQHF.

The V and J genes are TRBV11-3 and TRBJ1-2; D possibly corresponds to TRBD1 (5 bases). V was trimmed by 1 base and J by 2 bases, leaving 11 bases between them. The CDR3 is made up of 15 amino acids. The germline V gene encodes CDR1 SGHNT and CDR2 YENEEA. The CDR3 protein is CASSLGLGENYGYTF. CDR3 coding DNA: TGTGCCAGCAGCTTAGGCCTGGGGGAAAACTATGGCTACACCTTC.

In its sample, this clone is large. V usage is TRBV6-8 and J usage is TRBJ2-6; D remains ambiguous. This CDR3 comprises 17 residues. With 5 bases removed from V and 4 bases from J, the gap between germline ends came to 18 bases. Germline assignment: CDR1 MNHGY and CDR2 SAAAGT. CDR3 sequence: CASSIRWVSSGANVLTF. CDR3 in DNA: TGTGCCAGCAGTATTCGTTGGGTCTCGAGCGGGGCCAACGTCCTGACTTTC.

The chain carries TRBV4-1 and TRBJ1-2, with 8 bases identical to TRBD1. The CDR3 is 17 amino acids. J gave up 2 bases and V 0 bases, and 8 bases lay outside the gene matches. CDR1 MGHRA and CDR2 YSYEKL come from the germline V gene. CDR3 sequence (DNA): TGCGCCAGCAGCCAAGATCAGGTGACAGGGGCGAACTATGGCTACACCTTC. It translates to CASSQDQVTGANYGYTF.

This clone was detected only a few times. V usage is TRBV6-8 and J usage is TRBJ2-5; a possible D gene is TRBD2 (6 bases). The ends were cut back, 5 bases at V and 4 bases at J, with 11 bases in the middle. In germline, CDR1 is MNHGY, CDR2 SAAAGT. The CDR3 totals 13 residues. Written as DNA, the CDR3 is TGTGCCAGCAGTGGGACTTATGGAGAGACCCAGTACTTC. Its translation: CASSGTYGETQYF.

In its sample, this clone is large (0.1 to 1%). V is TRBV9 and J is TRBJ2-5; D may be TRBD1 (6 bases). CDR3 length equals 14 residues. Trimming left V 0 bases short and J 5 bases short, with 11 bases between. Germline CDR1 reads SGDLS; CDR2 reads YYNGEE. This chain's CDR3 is CASSVGGGLETQYF. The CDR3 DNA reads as TGTGCCAGCAGCGTAGGTGGGGGCCTTGAGACCCAGTACTTC.

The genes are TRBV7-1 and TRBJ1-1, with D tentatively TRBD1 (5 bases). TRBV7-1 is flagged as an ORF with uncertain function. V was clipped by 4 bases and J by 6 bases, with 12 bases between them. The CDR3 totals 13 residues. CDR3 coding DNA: TGTGCCAGCAGCTTAACCCGGGACTCTGAAGCTTTCTTT. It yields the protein CASSLTRDSEAFF.

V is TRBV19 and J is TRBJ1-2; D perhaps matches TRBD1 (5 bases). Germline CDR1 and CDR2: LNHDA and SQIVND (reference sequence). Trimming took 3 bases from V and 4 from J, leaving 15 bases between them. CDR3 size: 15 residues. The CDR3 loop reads CASSIGPGGVYGYTF. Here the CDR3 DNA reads TGTGCCAGTAGTATTGGCCCCGGGGGGGTCTATGGCTACACCTTC.

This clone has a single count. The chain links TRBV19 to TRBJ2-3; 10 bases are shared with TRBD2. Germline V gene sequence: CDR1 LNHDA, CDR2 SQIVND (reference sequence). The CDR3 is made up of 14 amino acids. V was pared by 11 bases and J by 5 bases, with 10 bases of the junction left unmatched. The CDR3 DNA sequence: TGTGCCTCCTCGGTACTAGCGGGGATAGATACGCAGTATTTT. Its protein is CASSVLAGIDTQYF.

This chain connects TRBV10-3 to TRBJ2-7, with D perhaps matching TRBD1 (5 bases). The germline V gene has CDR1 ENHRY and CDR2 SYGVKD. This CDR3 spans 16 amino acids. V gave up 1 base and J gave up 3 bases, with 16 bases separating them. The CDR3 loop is CAISEWGSRRRYEQYF. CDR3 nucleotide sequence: TGTGCCATCAGTGAGTGGGGCTCCCGTAGGCGCTACGAGCAGTACTTC.

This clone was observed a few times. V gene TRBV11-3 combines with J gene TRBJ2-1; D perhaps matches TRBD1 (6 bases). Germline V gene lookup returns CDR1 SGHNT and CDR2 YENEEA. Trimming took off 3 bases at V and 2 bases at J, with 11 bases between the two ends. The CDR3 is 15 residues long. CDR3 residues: CASSLTQGTYNEQFF. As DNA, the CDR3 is TGTGCCAGCAGCTTGACTCAGGGGACCTACAATGAGCAGTTCTTC.

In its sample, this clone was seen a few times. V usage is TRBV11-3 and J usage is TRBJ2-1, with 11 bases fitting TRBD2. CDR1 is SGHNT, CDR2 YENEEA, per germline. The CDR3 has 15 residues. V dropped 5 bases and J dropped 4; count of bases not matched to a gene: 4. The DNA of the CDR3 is TGTGCCAGCAGCGAGACTAGCGGGGCGTACAATGAGCAGTTCTTC. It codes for CASSETSGAYNEQFF.

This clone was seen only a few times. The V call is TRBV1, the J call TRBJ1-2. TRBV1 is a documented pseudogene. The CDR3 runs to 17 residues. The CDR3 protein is CASSQPVAGTLNYGYTF. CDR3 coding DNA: TGCGCCAGCAGCCAACCCGTAGCGGGTACCCTTAACTATGGCTACACCTTC.

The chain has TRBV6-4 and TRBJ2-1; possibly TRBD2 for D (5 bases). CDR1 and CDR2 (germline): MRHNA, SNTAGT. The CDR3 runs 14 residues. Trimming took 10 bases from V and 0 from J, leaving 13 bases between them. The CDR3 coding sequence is TGTGCCACTCAAGGACTGAGCTCCTACAATGAGCAGTTCTTC. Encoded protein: CATQGLSSYNEQFF.

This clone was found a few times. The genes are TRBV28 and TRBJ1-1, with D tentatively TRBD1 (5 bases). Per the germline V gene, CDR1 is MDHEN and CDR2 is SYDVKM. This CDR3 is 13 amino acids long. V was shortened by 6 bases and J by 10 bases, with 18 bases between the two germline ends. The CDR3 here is CASRYLRDLGAFF. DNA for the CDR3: TGTGCCAGCAGATACCTCAGGGATTTGGGAGCTTTCTTT.

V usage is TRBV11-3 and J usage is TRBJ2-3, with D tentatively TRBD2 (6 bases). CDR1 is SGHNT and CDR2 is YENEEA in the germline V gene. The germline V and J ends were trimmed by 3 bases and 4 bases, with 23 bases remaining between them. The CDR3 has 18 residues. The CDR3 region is CASSFPLRDQGRSDTQYF. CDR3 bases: TGTGCCAGCAGCTTCCCCCTCCGGGACCAAGGGAGGTCAGATACGCAGTATTTT.

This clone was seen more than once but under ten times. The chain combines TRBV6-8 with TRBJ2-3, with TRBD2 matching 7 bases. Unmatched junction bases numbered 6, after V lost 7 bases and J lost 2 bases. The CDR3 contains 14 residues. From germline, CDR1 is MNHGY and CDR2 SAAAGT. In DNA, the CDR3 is TGTGCCAGCAACCCGACTAGCTCCACAGATACGCAGTATTTT. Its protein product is CASNPTSSTDTQYF.

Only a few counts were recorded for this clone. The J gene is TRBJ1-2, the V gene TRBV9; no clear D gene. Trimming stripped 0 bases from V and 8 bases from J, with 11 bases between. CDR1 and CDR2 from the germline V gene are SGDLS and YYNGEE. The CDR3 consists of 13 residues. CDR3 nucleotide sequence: TGTGCCAGCAGCGTAGACGGCCCATACGGCTACACCTTC. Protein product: CASSVDGPYGYTF.

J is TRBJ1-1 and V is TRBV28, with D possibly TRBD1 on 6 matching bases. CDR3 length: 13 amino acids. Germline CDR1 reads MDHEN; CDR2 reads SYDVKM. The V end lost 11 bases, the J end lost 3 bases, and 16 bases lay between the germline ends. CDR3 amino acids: CASVGAWYTEAFF. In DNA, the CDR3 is TGTGCCTCTGTGGGGGCTTGGTACACTGAAGCTTTCTTT.

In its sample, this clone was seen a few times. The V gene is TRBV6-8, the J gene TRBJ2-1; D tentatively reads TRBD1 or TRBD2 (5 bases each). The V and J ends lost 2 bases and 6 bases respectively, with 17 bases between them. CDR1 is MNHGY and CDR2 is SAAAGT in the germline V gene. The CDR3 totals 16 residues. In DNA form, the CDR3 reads TGTGCCAGCAGTTACCTGCCAGGGAGTTCCGGCAATGAGCAGTTCTTC. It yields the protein CASSYLPGSSGNEQFF.

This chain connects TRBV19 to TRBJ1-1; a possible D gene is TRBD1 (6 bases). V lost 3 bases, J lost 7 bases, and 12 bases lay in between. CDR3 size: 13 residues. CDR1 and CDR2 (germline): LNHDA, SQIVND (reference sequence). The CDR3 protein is CASSMGGAIEAFF. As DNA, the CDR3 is TGTGCCAGTAGTATGGGGGGGGCAATTGAAGCTTTCTTT.

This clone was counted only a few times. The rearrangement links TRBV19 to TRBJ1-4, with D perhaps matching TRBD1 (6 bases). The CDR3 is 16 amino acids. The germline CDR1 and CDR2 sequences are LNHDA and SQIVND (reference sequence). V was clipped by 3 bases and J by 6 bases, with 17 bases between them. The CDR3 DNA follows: TGTGCCAGTAGTATCGGGAACAGGGCGGGAGATGAAAAACTGTTTTTT. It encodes CASSIGNRAGDEKLFF.